This TCR beta chain was sequenced in a study of blood T cell repertoires in COVID-19. The CDR3 is 18 residues long. V lost 4 bases, J lost 9 bases, and 20 bases stayed unmatched. CDR1 SQVTM and CDR2 ANQGSEA come from the germline V gene. Under the authors' procedure: The assay estimated nucleated cells by amplifying reference gene primers. The assay was immunoSEQ multiplex PCR, and TCRdb's table has in-frame clones only and misses some. That table supplies the V and J calls and clone size; D and trimming were determined from the DNA. The repertoire holds about 250,000 clones, roughly 90% seen once, with 2% to 2.5% in the top ten.

This receptor was obtained from a woman in her thirties or forties who had recovered from COVID-19. The genes are TRBV29-1 and TRBJ1-6; TRBD1 matches 8 bases. The sequencing input was peripheral blood. The CDR3 bases are TGCAGCGTTGTCTTGGGCAATGGGCAGGGGGCGAATCGTTCACCCCTCCACTTT. Residues: CSVVLGNGQGANRSPLHF. The full variable domain, in which reference TRBV29-1 and TRBJ1-6 provide the parts outside the CDR3, is SAVISQKPSRDICQRGTSLTIQCQVDSQVTMMFWYRQQPGQSLTLIATANQGSEATYESGFVIDKFPISRPNLTFSTLTVSNMSPEDSSIYLCSVVLGNGQGANRSPLHFGNGTRLTVT.